This T cell receptor beta chain was sequenced in a study of blood T cell repertoires in COVID-19 (dated by TCRdb to 2018 to 2021). Study-level background: Collaborator samples came from the United States, Italy and Spain and covered acute and convalescent phases of COVID-19. The prospective study material was composed of cDNA or gDNA derived from T cells, B-cell-depleted T cells, or PBMCs. Subjects who had been exposed to COVID-19, were actively infected with it, or had recovered from it provided the deeply sampled blood TCRbeta repertoires that made up the dataset. A freely available public database, intended as a resource for researchers studying the immune response to SARS-CoV-2, is where the repertoires were released. Samples were obtained from the ongoing ImmuneRACE study (first 160 participants) and from about 1,300 subjects provided by 6 global collaborators. The sample metadata nearly always contained a de-identified subject ID, COVID-19 status, age in years and sex. HLA class I and class II types, where available, came from metadata supplied by the sample provider rather than from assay-based typing. General conclusions and limits of the study: The amount of clinical and demographic metadata varied by source and participant and was provided uncurated.

Points on this clone: Its antigen target is currently unknown. No base qualities exist here, and no much larger clone lies one base off it.

Looking up the germline V gene (reference sequence) yields CDR1 MNHEY and CDR2 SMNVEV. There are 15 amino acids in the CDR3, from cysteine to phenylalanine inclusive. Only CDR3 DNA remains: 45 bases, in frame from the first base. V was cut back by 2 bases and J by 7 bases, leaving a gap of 17 bases between them. Each collaborating institution followed its own protocols to collect whole blood in K2EDTA tubes. For TCRbeta analysis, collaborators shipped samples as frozen whole blood, isolated PBMCs, or DNA extracted from either of those sample types. The immunoSEQ Assay, a bias-controlled multiplex PCR, was used to amplify TCRbeta CDR3 regions from genomic DNA. For the original study's pipeline: The number of nucleated cells in each sample was estimated by amplification of reference gene primers within the assay. To quantify the absolute abundance of each unique TCRbeta CDR3 rearrangement, sequence reads were collapsed and filtered. Productive Simpson clonality was computed per sample as the square root of Simpson's diversity index over productive rearrangements. TCRdb re-hosts the immuneACCESS table, in-frame sequences only. Its copies lack some clones; in the studies checked, an unresolved V gene accounts for under half of them, and the cause for the rest is not known. The V and J calls and clone size come from that table; D and trimming were worked out from the DNA. Present in this sample are around 130,000 clones, approximately 85% of which were seen just once. The ten largest make up around 4.1% of the sample.

This sequence originates from a human donor in a cohort sampled during active COVID-19. The V and J segments used are TRBV27 and TRBJ1-2, with the identity of the D gene unclear. What was sequenced was peripheral blood. The DNA sequence follows: TGTGCCAGCAGTTTACCCGGCCAAGGGAGAGGTGGCTACACCTTC. Its protein product is CASSLPGQGRGGYTF.